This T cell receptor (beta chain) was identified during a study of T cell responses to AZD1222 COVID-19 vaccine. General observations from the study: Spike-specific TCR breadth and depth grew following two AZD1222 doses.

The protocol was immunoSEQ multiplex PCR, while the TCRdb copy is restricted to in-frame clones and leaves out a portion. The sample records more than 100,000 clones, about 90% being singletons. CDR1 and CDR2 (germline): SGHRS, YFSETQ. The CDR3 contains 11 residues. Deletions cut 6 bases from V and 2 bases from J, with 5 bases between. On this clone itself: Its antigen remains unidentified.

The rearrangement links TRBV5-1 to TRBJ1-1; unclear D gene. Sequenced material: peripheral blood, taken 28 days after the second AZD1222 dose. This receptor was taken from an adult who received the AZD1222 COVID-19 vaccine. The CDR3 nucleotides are TGCGCCAGCAAGGGCAACACTGAAGCTTTCTTT. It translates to CASKGNTEAFF.